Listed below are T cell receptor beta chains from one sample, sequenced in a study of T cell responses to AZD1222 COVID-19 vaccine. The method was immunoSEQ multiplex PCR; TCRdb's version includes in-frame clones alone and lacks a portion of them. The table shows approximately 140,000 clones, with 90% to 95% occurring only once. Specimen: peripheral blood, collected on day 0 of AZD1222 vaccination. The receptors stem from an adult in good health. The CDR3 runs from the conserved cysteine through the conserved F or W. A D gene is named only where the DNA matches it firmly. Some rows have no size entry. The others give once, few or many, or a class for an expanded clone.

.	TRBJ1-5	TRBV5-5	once	TGTGCCAGCAGCAAAGAGGTCCTCACCACTGGCAATCAGCCCCAGCATTTT	CASSKEVLTTGNQPQHF
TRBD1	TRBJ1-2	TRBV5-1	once	TGCGCCAGCAGTTTCGGGACAGGGGTATTTGGCTACACCTTC	CASSFGTGVFGYTF
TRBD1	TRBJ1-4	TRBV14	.	TGTGCCAGCAGCCAAGTCACAGGGGTTACTGAAAAACTGTTTTTT	CASSQVTGVTEKLFF
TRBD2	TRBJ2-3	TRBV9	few	TGTGCCAGCAGCGTAGGGCTACTAGCGGGGGTTGGAGATACGCAGTATTTT	CASSVGLLAGVGDTQYF
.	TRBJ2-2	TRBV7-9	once	TGTGCCAGCAGTCGGAGCGACGGGGAGCTGTTTTTT	CASSRSDGELFF
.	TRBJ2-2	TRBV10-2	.	TGCGCCAGCAGGAAGGGGGGCTCCAACACCGGGGAGCTGTTTTTT	CASRKGGSNTGELFF
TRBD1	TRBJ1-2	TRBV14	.	TGTGCCAGCAGCCACAGGGGGTTTGGCTACACCTTC	CASSHRGFGYTF
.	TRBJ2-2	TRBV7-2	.	TGTGCCAGCAGCTCTCGGACCACGAACACCGGGGAGCTGTTTTTT	CASSSRTTNTGELFF
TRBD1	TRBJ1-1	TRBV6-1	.	TGTGCCAGCAGTCCCGACAGGGGCACTGAAGCTTTCTTT	CASSPDRGTEAFF
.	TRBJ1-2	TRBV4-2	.	TGTGCCAGCAGCCAAGAACGACGCGAACCGAATGACGGACGCTATGGCTACACCTTC	CASSQERREPNDGRYGYTF
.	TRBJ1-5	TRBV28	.	TGTGCCAGCAGTTGGGGCTGGGGTTGGGGAAATAGCAATCAGCCCCAGCATTTT	CASSWGWGWGNSNQPQHF
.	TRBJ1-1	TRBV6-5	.	TGTGCCAGCAGTCCCCCTACCGGGAACACTGAAGCTTTCTTT	CASSPPTGNTEAFF
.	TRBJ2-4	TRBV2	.	TGTGCCAGCAGTGCCCAGGGGAGGGTTCAGTACTTC	CASSAQGRVQYF
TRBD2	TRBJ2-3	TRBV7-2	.	TGTGCCAGCAGCTCAGCGGGACTCACAGATACGCAGTATTTT	CASSSAGLTDTQYF
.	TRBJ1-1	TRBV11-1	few	TGTGCCAGCAGCTTAGTGGCAGGGACAGCTTTCTTT	CASSLVAGTAFF
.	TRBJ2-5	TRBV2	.	TGTGCCAGCAGTTCACAAGAGACCCAGTACTTC	CASSSQETQYF
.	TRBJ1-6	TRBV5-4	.	TGTGCCAGCGGTGGAGTCCAACGCGAACCCCTCCACTTT	CASGGVQREPLHF
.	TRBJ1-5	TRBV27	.	TGTGCCAGCAGTTTATCTGGCGGCGGGCAGCCCCAGCATTTT	CASSLSGGGQPQHF
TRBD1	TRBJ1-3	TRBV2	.	TGTGCCAGCGGGACAGGGGGCCTGAACACCATATATTTT	CASGTGGLNTIYF
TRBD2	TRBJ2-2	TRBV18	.	TGTGCCAGCTCCCCAGGGACTAGCGGAGCCGGGGAGCTGTTTTTT	CASSPGTSGAGELFF
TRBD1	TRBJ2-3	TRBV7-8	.	TGTGCCAGCAGCTTCCGGGACAGGAGTCCGGCAGATACGCAGTATTTT	CASSFRDRSPADTQYF
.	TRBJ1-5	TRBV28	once	TGTGCCAGCGGACGGGATCAGCCCCAGCATTTT	CASGRDQPQHF
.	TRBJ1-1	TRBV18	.	TGTGCCAGCTCACCTCGGGCCGCCCCAGCTGAAGCTTTCTTT	CASSPRAAPAEAFF
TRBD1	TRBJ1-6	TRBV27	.	TGTGCCAGCAGTCTACGGACAGGGTCTTCACCCCTCCACTTT	CASSLRTGSSPLHF
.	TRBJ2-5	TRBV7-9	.	TGTGCCAGCAGCTTCTTTCAGGGCCAAGAGACCCAGTACTTC	CASSFFQGQETQYF
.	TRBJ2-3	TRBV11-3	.	TGTGCCAGCAGCTGGGGATCTGGCACAGATACGCAGTATTTT	CASSWGSGTDTQYF
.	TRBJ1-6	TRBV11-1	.	TGTGCCAGCAGCTTCTACGGCGATAATTCACCCCTCCACTTT	CASSFYGDNSPLHF
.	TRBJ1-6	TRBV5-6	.	TGTGCCAGCCGGTTTGCCTCCTATAATTCACCCCTCCACTTT	CASRFASYNSPLHF
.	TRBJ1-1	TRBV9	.	TGTGCCAGCAGCGTCGGCGACTGGGGCACTGAAGCTTTCTTT	CASSVGDWGTEAFF
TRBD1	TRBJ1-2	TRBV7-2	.	TGTGCCAGCAGCCCTCCTCCGGGACAGGGGTACTATGGCTACACCTTC	CASSPPPGQGYYGYTF
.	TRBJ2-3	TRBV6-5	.	TGTGCCAGCACAGCAGGAAGCACAGATACGCAGTATTTT	CASTAGSTDTQYF
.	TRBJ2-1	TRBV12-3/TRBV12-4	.	TGTGCCAGCAGTTTAGGGGGCAATGAGCAGTTCTTC	CASSLGGNEQFF
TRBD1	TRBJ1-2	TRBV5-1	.	TGCGCCAGCAGCACGGGACAGGGGGTGAGTGGCTACACCTTC	CASSTGQGVSGYTF
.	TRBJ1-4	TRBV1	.	TGCACCAGCGCTCCTCCCTGCGCGGTCAGGGTACATGAAAAACTGTTTTTT	CTSAPPCAVRVHEKLFF
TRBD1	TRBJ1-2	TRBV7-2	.	TGTGCCAGCAGCATAACGACAGGGATCAACTATGGCTACACCTTC	CASSITTGINYGYTF
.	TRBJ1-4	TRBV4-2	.	TGTGCCAGCAGCCAGGGGAGGCGGGCTTCTAATGAAAAACTGTTTTTT	CASSQGRRASNEKLFF
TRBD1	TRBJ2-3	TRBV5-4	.	TGTGCCAGCAGCTTGCAGGGGGCCACAGATACGCAGTATTTT	CASSLQGATDTQYF
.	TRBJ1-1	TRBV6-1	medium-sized	TGTGCCAGCAGTGAAGGGGGCAGGGTGTCATTGGACACTGAAGCTTTCTTT	CASSEGGRVSLDTEAFF
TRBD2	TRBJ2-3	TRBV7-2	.	TGTGCCAGCAGGTACACTAGCGGGAGGGATACGCAGTATTTT	CASRYTSGRDTQYF
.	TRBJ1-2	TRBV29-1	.	TGCAGCGTTGGGGAACAGGGAAATTATGGCTACACCTTC	CSVGEQGNYGYTF
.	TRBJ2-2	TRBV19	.	TGTGCCAGTAGTCCGGTGAACACCGGGGAGCTGTTTTTT	CASSPVNTGELFF
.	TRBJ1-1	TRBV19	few	TGTGCCAGTAGTCCCCGGAGAGGGCCAATGAACACTGAAGCTTTCTTT	CASSPRRGPMNTEAFF
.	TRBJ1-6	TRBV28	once	TGTGCCAGCAGCCCCGGGCAGTATAATTCACCCCTCCACTTT	CASSPGQYNSPLHF
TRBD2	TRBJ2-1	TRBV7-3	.	TGTGCCAGCAGTTCTTACGGGAGGGTGAGGTACAATGAGCAGTTCTTC	CASSSYGRVRYNEQFF
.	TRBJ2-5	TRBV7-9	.	TGTGCCAGCAGCGATACAGGGTCCCAAGAGACCCAGTACTTC	CASSDTGSQETQYF
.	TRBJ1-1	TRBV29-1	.	TGCAGCGCCACCGGGACTGAAGCTTTCTTT	CSATGTEAFF
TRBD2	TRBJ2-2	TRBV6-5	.	TGTGCCAGCTCCACCGGGACTAGCGGCACCGGGGAGCTGTTTTTT	CASSTGTSGTGELFF
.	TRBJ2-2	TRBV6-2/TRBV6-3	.	TGTGCCAGCAGTTCGCAACTAGGTGGGGCCGGGGAGCTGTTTTTT	CASSSQLGGAGELFF
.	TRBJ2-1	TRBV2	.	TGTGCCAGCAGTGGGGGTTCGTACAATGAGCAGTTCTTC	CASSGGSYNEQFF
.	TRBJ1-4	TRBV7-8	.	TGTGCCAGCAGCCTCCTTCCGGGGGGAGGTAATGAAAAACTGTTTTTT	CASSLLPGGGNEKLFF
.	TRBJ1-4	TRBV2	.	TGTGCCAGCAGATCAGGGATGACGGAAAAACTGTTTTTT	CASRSGMTEKLFF
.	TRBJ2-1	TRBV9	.	TGTGCCAGCAGCCTAAGAGGTAGTAGCGACAACAATGAGCAGTTCTTC	CASSLRGSSDNNEQFF
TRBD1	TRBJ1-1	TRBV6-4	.	TGTGCCAGCAGTGGTGGGACAGGGGTTGGAGCTTTCTTT	CASSGGTGVGAFF
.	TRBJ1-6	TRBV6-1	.	TGTGCCAGCAGTGAAAACGCGGGGCCTGACTTTTCACCCCTCCACTTT	CASSENAGPDFSPLHF
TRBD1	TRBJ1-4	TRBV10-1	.	TGCGCCAGCAGTACGGGACAGATTAATGAAAAACTGTTTTTT	CASSTGQINEKLFF
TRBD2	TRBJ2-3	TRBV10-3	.	TGTGCCATCAGTGTATCTTCGCGGGAGGTCACAGATACGCAGTATTTT	CAISVSSREVTDTQYF